These 4 T cell receptor beta chains originate from one sample sequenced in a study of T-cell reconstitution after alpha-beta-depleted transplantation in children. Unique molecular identifiers featured in how the TCRbeta library was prepared. Via MiXCR, TCRdb re-called the PCR reads, giving one row per CDR3 protein. The profile covers 750,000 to 950,000 distinct CDR3 sequences, with roughly 15% appearing a single time and about 5% taken by the ten largest. The sequencing here drew on PBMCs, mostly from graft donor cells, taken 360 days after TCRalphabeta/CD19-depleted stem cell transplant. These receptors were collected from a male patient between 5 and 17 years old who had a stem cell transplant for acute lymphoblastic leukemia, so the T cells may come from the graft donor.

The table lists this clonotype with many counts. This chain joins TRBV12-3 or TRBV12-4 and TRBJ2-7, with D perhaps matching TRBD2 (6 bases). The V gene lost 3 bases and the J gene lost 4 bases, with 13 bases spanning the gap. The CDR3 is made up of 14 amino acids. The CDR3 region is CASSFDGSRYEQYF. The CDR3 DNA is TGTGCCAGCAGTTTTGACGGGAGTCGGTACGAGCAGTACTTC.

V and J are TRBV20-1 and TRBJ2-2; the D is unclear. CDR3 length: 13 amino acids. The V end was cut by 8 bases, the J end by 0 bases, with 10 bases between. Per germline, CDR1 DFQATT and CDR2 SNEGSKA (reference sequence). CDR3 in amino acids: CSLHRSNTGELFF. For the CDR3, the DNA is TGCAGTCTCCATCGGTCGAACACCGGGGAGCTGTTTTTT.

In DNA, the CDR3 is TGCGCCAGCAGCCAAGTCGGACTAGCGGGTTCCCAAAGCCCCTACGAGCAGTACTTC. This sequence encodes CASSQVGLAGSQSPYEQYF. This chain uses TRBV4-1 with TRBJ2-7; 11 positions agree with TRBD2. The CDR3 consists of 19 residues. The trim removed 1 base at V and 2 bases at J, leaving 13 bases unmatched. Germline lookup yields CDR1 MGHRA and CDR2 YSYEKL.

This chain joins TRBV4-1 and TRBJ2-5; D not certain. Trimming removed 3 bases at V and 4 bases at J, with 18 bases between. The CDR3 consists of 16 residues. The germline V gene encodes CDR1 MGHRA and CDR2 YSYEKL. The CDR3 spells CASSHPGGSSRETQYF. CDR3 nucleotide sequence: TGCGCCAGCAGCCACCCAGGTGGAAGTTCCCGAGAGACCCAGTACTTC.